This T cell receptor beta chain originates from a study of T cell responses to AZD1222 COVID-19 vaccine (TCRdb year 2021). Turning to the overall study: A total of approximately 230 trial participants underwent TCR sequencing, of whom some 210 received two doses of AZD1222 and 26 received two doses of the MenACWY control vaccine. Trial participants were enrolled by age into subgroups of 18-55, 56-69 and 70-plus years, and around 150, 28 and 57 TCR-sequenced participants, respectively, were included in these subgroups.

The CDR3 regions of human TCRbeta chains were analyzed by immunosequencing. On the study's bioinformatics: Repertoire TCRs were checked for matches against a reference library of SARS-CoV-2-specific TCRs that had been generated using the MIRA antigen-specificity platform. Breadth meant the fraction of unique TCRs that were SARS-CoV-2-associated, whereas depth meant the fraction of total T cells that were SARS-CoV-2-associated. Using the MIRA data, each spike-specific TCR was assigned both to the spike region to which the TCR was reactive and to a CD4 or CD8 class. Log10-transformed breadth and depth values were compared by one-way ANOVA with Sidak's multiple comparisons tests. TCRdb retrieved this table from immuneACCESS and kept in-frame rearrangements only. Not all clones are present; in checked studies, unresolved V genes account for under half, and no reason is known for the remainder. That table furnishes V, J and clone size, whereas the DNA furnished D and trimming. The sample table holds some 150,000 clones, of which about 86% were seen once. 5% to 5.5% of the sample lies in the top ten.

The time point label corresponds to: about 28 days (+/-7) after the second vaccine dose. AZD1222 recipients with second doses at about 4 weeks or about 12 weeks were pooled, because spike-specific TCR depth and breadth did not differ between schedules. Vaccinee samples were obtained from the UK trials COV001 and COV002, which included a single-blind randomized controlled phase 2/3 trial of AZD1222 (ChAdOx1 nCoV-19) in healthy adults. For TCRbeta chain sequencing, PBMC samples from trial participants were taken at day 0 and at day 28 after the second dose. This clone appeared a few times. The specificity of this receptor is unknown. Per-nucleotide qualities are absent, and no much larger clonotype sits a single base away. General study outcomes and caveats: Because no samples from the day 14 peak response were available, repertoires could be characterized only after the peak T cell response. After two AZD1222 doses, spike-specific TCR breadth and depth were significantly higher than at day 0 and than in MenACWY recipients. Reportedly, almost half of the unique spike-specific TCRs recognized epitopes lying outside the regions that are mutated in the B.1.351 and B.1.1.7 variants. Participants were mostly white British, with more females than males. The authors suggested clonal diversity may have been underestimated. The vaccine-associated CD4 TCRs covered the entire spike protein, and the dominant responses fell in regions 160-218 and 743-854. Conclusions about previously exposed vaccinees are limited because only five to seven AZD1222 recipients were SARS-CoV-2 seropositive at baseline. In the small 56-69-year group, the increase in depth fell short of significance, most likely because of low power.

V and J lose 3 bases and 5 bases, and a span of 7 bases separates them. There are 12 amino acids in the CDR3, from cysteine to phenylalanine inclusive. The entry retains the CDR3 DNA only, 36 bases that are in frame from base 1. The germline V gene provides CDR1 SGHTA and CDR2 FQGNSA. The rearranged segments are TRBV7-2 and TRBJ2-5; TRBD2 might be the D gene, on 5 matching bases. This specimen consisted of peripheral blood, obtained 28 days after the second AZD1222 dose. The clonotype comes from an adult who received the AZD1222 COVID-19 vaccine. The CDR3 in this case is CASSFRGETQYF. The sequenced DNA is TGTGCCAGCAGCTTCCGGGGTGAGACCCAGTACTTC. Where the CDR3 stops, the reference TRBV7-2 and TRBJ2-5 genes take over; the full variable domain is GAGVSQSPSNKVTEKGKDVELRCDPISGHTALYWYRQSLGQGLEFLIYFQGNSAPDKSGLPSDRFSAERTGGSVSTLTIQRTQQEDSAVYLCASSFRGETQYFGPGTRLLVL.